Shown below are 8 T cell receptor beta chains from a single sample sequenced in a study of blood T cell repertoires in COVID-19. The protocol was immunoSEQ multiplex PCR, while the TCRdb copy is restricted to in-frame clones and leaves out a portion. This table has 260,000 or so clones, around four fifths appearing once. The sequenced sample was peripheral blood. The source is a man at least 80 years old with acute or convalescent COVID-19.

The genes are TRBV28 and TRBJ2-7; possible D gene TRBD2, 6 bases. V was pared by 4 bases and J by 2 bases, with 12 bases between. CDR3 length: 14 residues. The germline V gene has CDR1 MDHEN and CDR2 SYDVKM. The CDR3 DNA follows: TGTGCCAGCAGTTCCGGGACTCAACCCTACGAGCAGTACTTC. This translates into CASSSGTQPYEQYF.

The chain uses TRBV27 and TRBJ1-2; D is ambiguous. V shed 7 bases and J shed 4 bases, with 16 bases lying between them. The V gene's germline CDR1 is MNHEY and CDR2 SMNVEV (reference sequence). This CDR3 contains 14 residues. The CDR3 DNA follows: TGTGCCAGCAAACCTAGAGGGCCTTTCTATGGCTACACCTTC. Encoded protein: CASKPRGPFYGYTF.

CDR3 amino acids: CASSTLAGGSGELFF. The CDR3 region has the DNA TGTGCCAGTAGCACACTAGCGGGAGGGTCCGGGGAGCTGTTTTTT. The J gene is TRBJ2-2, the V gene TRBV19, with 13 bases matching TRBD2. V was clipped by 6 bases and J by 6 bases; unmatched bases: 4. This CDR3 spans 15 amino acids. From germline, CDR1 is LNHDA and CDR2 SQIVND (reference sequence).

The chain combines TRBV2 with TRBJ1-2; 12 nucleotides line up with TRBD1. Germline trimming cut 4 bases from V and 4 bases from J; bases unmatched to any gene: 4. The CDR3 runs to 15 residues. In germline, CDR1 is SNHLY, CDR2 FYNNEI. DNA for the CDR3: TGTGCCAGCAGTGGGGGACAGGGGGCAGTCTATGGCTACACCTTC. Translation: CASSGGQGAVYGYTF.

This chain uses TRBV5-4 with TRBJ1-1, with 10 bases matching TRBD1. The CDR3 runs 14 residues. The germline gives CDR1 SGHNT, CDR2 YYREEE (reference sequence). Trimming cost V 2 bases and J 8 bases; bases outside gene matches: 6. In DNA, the CDR3 is TGTGCCAGCAGCTTACCGGGACAGGGGTTCGAAGCTTTCTTT. Amino acid sequence: CASSLPGQGFEAFF.

DNA for the CDR3: TGTGCCAGCAGCCATTGGGGTCGGGGCTCTGGGGCCAACGTCCTGACTTTC. It is translated as CASSHWGRGSGANVLTF. The chain carries TRBV28 and TRBJ2-6; a weak D match, TRBD2 (5 bases). Germline V gene sequence: CDR1 MDHEN, CDR2 SYDVKM. Between the trimmed V and J ends, which lost 6 bases and 0 bases, there was a span of 15 bases. This CDR3 has 17 residues.

This chain joins TRBV3-1 (or the pseudogene TRBV3-2) and TRBJ2-2; D might be TRBD2 (5 bases). The CDR3 runs to 16 residues. V lost 0 bases and J lost 2, with 10 bases in between. From germline, CDR1 is LGHDT and CDR2 YNNKEL (reference sequence). For the CDR3, the DNA is TGTGCCAGCAGCCAAGATCGGACTCCTAACACCGGGGAGCTGTTTTTT. Its protein product is CASSQDRTPNTGELFF.

The V and J genes are TRBV6-5 and TRBJ1-4; D may be TRBD1 (6 bases). This CDR3 region has 15 residues. Germline V gene lookup returns CDR1 MNHEY and CDR2 SVGAGI. V dropped 6 bases and J dropped 0 bases, with 11 bases sitting between them. In nucleotides, the CDR3 is TGTGCCAGCAGACCGGACAGTGCAACTAATGAAAAACTGTTTTTT. It codes for CASRPDSATNEKLFF.